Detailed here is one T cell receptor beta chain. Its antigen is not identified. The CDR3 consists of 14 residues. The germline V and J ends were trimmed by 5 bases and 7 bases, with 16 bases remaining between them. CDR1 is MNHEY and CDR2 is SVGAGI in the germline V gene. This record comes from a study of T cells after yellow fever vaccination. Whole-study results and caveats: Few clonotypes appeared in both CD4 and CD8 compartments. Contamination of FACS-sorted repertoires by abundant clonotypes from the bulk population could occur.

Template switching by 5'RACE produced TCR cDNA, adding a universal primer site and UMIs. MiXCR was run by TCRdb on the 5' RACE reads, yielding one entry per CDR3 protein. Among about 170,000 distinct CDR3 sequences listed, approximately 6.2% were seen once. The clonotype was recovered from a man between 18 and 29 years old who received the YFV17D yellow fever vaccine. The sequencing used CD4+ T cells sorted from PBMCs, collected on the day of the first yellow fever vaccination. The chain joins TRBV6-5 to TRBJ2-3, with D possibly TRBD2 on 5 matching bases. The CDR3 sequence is CASSPRTLGYTQYF. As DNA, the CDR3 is TGTGCCAGCAGTCCCCGGACTCTTGGATATACGCAGTATTTT.